A single sample gave rise to the 8 T cell receptor beta chains below, sequenced in a study of vaccination effects on CD4 cells after COVID-19. For these receptors, no antigen is known. Investigators separated out CD4+ T cells once around 10 days of culture had passed. Vaccination of participants consisted of two doses of either the BNT162b2 or mRNA-1273 vaccine. Generated by immunoSEQ multiplex PCR, the TCRdb table keeps only in-frame clones and is missing some. The sample includes about 45,000 clones, 72% seen only once; the top ten take less than 10%. The specimen comprised CD4+ T cells from PBMCs cultured without peptide, sampled after COVID-19 vaccination. The receptor source for this set is a human donor who received a COVID-19 vaccine.

This clone was seen once. The rearrangement joins TRBV6-1 to TRBJ2-1; D is uncertain. This CDR3 has 15 residues. Germline assignment: CDR1 MNHNS and CDR2 SASEGT. V shed 2 bases and J shed 0 bases, with 8 bases lying between them. CDR3 nucleotides: TGTGCCAGCAGTGAACCCCGCCACTCCTACAATGAGCAGTTCTTC. Translation gives CASSEPRHSYNEQFF.

The gene calls are TRBV24-1 and TRBJ2-5; tentative D call: TRBD2 (6 bases). Germline CDR1 reads KGHDR; CDR2 reads SFDVKD. V was shortened by 5 bases and J by 4 bases, with 19 bases between the two germline ends. The CDR3 totals 16 residues. The chain's CDR3 is CATSARWRVRGETQYF. The CDR3, as DNA: TGTGCCACCAGTGCCCGCTGGAGGGTAAGGGGAGAGACCCAGTACTTC.

This clone was found a few times. This chain connects TRBV5-4 to TRBJ2-1, with 9 bases fitting TRBD2. The CDR3 sequence is 15 residues long. Germline V CDR1 and CDR2: SGHNT, YYREEE (reference sequence). The trim removed 0 bases at V and 4 bases at J, leaving 2 bases unmatched. As DNA, the CDR3 is TGTGCCAGCAGCTTGGAGCTAGCGGGATACAATGAGCAGTTCTTC. Amino acids: CASSLELAGYNEQFF.

J is TRBJ2-1 and V is TRBV19; D gene unclear. The V and J ends lost 5 bases and 4 bases respectively, with 15 bases between them. CDR3 length equals 15 residues. Germline lookup yields CDR1 LNHDA and CDR2 SQIVND (reference sequence). The CDR3 DNA reads TGTGCCAGTAGTGTCGACTCCCAACTTTACAATGAGCAGTTCTTC. Translation: CASSVDSQLYNEQFF. The complete variable domain, with remaining parts taken from reference TRBV19 and TRBJ2-1, reads DGGITQSPKYLFRKEGQNVTLSCEQNLNHDAMYWYRQDPGQGLRLIYYSQIVNDFQKGDIAEGYSVSREKKESFPLTVTSAQKNPTAFYLCASSVDSQLYNEQFFGPGTRLTVL.

The gene calls are TRBV24-1 and TRBJ2-5; 9 bases map to TRBD2. This CDR3 spans 14 amino acids. The germline V gene has CDR1 KGHDR and CDR2 SFDVKD. The V and J ends lost 9 bases and 1 base, in that order; junction bases with no gene match: 5. The CDR3 protein is CATGSGGLQETQYF. The CDR3 nucleotides read TGTGCCACCGGTAGCGGGGGCCTCCAAGAGACCCAGTACTTC.

This chain joins TRBV11-3 and TRBJ2-1, with 7 bases that match TRBD2. After removal of 5 bases from V and 7 bases from J, the junction contained 8 bases not matched to a gene. The CDR3 sequence is 14 residues long. Germline CDR1 reads SGHNT; CDR2 reads YENEEA. CDR3 sequence: CASSPGLVNNEQFF. The CDR3 nucleotides are TGTGCCAGCAGCCCCGGACTAGTTAATAATGAGCAGTTCTTC.

This clone was seen more than once but under ten times. The V and J genes are TRBV10-3 and TRBJ1-5; possibly TRBD1 for D (5 bases). The germline V gene encodes CDR1 ENHRY and CDR2 SYGVKD. The CDR3 is 15 amino acids. The V gene lost 2 bases and the J gene lost 7 bases, with 15 bases spanning the gap. CDR3 sequence: CAISEQDSNTQPQHF. In DNA, the CDR3 is TGTGCCATCAGTGAGCAAGACAGTAATACCCAGCCCCAGCATTTT.

The chain links TRBV11-2 to TRBJ2-7; 8 bases line up with TRBD1. The length of the CDR3 is 19 residues. The germline V gene has CDR1 SGHAT and CDR2 FQNNGV. Trimming removed 1 base from V and 6 bases from J; junction bases left unmatched: 20. The CDR3 region is CASSLAMGQVGFEWTEQYF. CDR3 nucleotides: TGTGCCAGCAGCTTAGCCATGGGACAGGTGGGATTTGAGTGGACCGAGCAGTACTTC.